The TCR beta chain described here comes from a study of regulatory T cells in long-lasting Graves disease. The junction had 7 bases not matched to a gene; V was cut back by 6 bases and J by 4 bases. The CDR3 runs to 14 residues. The germline CDR1 and CDR2 sequences are MDHEN and SYDVKM. Arm-PCR with iRepertoire HTBI primers amplified the CDR3 regions for these TCR beta libraries. Each CDR3 protein is one row after TCRdb ran MiXCR on the multiplex PCR reads. The repertoire has some 460,000 distinct CDR3 sequences, roughly 15% of them found once; the top ten carry 12%. The time point was: newly diagnosed GD, antithyroid drugs for less than 3 months. RNA from PBMCs was the source of the TCR library. This clonotype came up many times. These sequences were also reported in another study, on T cells in Graves' hyperthyroidism and ophthalmopathy. That work states: The blood repertoire included most of the expanded thyroid clonotypes above 0.001. The model anticipated ophthalmopathy a median approximately 6.5 months pre-onset.

The chain uses TRBV28 and TRBJ2-7; the match to TRBD2 covers 9 bases. Material: peripheral blood mononuclear cells (PBMCs), obtained at new diagnosis, from a patient treated with antithyroid drugs. The clonotype was recovered from a man aged 35-49 years with Graves disease. Written as DNA, the CDR3 is TGTGCCAGCAGGCTAGCGGGGAACCAGTACGAGCAGTACTTC. This gives the protein CASRLAGNQYEQYF. The full variable domain, rest sourced from reference TRBV28 and TRBJ2-7, is DVKVTQSSRYLVKRTGEKVFLECVQDMDHENMFWYRQDPGLGLRLIYFSYDVKMKEKGDIPEGYSVSREKKERFSLILESASTNQTSMYLCASRLAGNQYEQYFGPGTRLTVT.